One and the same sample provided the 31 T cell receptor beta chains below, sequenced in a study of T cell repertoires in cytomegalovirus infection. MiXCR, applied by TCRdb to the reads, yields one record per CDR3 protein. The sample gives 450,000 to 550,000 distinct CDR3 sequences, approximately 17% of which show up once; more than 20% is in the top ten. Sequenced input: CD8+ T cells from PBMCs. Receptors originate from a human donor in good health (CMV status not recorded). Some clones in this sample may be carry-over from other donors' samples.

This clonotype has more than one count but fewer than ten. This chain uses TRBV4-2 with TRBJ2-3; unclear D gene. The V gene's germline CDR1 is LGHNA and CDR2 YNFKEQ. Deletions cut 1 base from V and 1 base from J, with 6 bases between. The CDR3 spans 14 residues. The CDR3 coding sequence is TGTGCCAGCAGCCAAGTAGTCGGCACAGATACGCAGTATTTT. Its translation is CASSQVVGTDTQYF.

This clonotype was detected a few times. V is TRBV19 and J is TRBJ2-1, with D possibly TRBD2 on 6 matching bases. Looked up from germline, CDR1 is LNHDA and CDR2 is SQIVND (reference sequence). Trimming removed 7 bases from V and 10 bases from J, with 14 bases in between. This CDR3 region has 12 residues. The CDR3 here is CASMGLLGEQFF. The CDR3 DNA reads TGTGCCAGTATGGGACTTCTAGGGGAGCAGTTCTTC.

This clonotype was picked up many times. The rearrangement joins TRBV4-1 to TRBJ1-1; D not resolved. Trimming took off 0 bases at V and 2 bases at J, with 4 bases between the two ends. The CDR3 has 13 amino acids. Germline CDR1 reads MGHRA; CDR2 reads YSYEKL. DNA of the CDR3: TGCGCCAGCAGCCAAGACCCTAACACTGAAGCTTTCTTT. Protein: CASSQDPNTEAFF.

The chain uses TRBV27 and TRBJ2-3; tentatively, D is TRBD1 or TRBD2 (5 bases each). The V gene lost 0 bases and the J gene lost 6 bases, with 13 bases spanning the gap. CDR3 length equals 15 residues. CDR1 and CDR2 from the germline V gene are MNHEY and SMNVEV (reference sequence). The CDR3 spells CASSLSLGVSDTQYF. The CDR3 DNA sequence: TGTGCCAGCAGTTTATCGTTGGGGGTATCGGATACGCAGTATTTT.

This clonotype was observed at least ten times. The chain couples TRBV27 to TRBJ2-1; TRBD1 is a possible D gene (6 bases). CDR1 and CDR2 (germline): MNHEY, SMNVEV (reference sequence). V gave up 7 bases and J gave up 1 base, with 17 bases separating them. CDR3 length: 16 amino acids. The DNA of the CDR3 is TGTGCCAGCACCCCCGGGCTCAGGGGTTCCTACAATGAGCAGTTCTTC. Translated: CASTPGLRGSYNEQFF.

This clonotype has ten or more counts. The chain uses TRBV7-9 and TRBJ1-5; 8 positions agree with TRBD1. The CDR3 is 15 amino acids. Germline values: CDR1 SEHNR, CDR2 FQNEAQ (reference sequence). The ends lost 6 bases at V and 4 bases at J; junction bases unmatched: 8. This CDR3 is CASSQTGAPNQPQHF. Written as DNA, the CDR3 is TGTGCCAGCAGTCAGACAGGGGCCCCGAATCAGCCCCAGCATTTT.

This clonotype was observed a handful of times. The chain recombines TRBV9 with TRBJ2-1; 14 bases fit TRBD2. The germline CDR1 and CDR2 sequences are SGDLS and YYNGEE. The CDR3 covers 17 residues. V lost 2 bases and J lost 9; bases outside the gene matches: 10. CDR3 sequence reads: CASSVSHRTSGRSEQFF. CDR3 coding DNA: TGTGCCAGCAGCGTCAGCCACCGGACTAGCGGGAGGAGTGAGCAGTTCTTC.

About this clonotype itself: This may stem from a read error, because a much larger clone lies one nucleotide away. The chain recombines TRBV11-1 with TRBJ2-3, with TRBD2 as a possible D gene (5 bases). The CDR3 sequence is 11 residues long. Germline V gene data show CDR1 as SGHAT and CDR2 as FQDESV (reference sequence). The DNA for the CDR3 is TGTACCAGTTACGCTGCGGGTACGCAGTATTTT. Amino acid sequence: CTSYAAGTQYF.

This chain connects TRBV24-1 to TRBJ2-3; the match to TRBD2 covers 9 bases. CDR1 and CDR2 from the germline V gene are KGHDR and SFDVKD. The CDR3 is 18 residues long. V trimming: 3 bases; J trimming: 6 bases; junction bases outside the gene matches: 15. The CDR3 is CATSDTQDSGGSLDTQYF. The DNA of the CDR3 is TGTGCCACCAGTGATACGCAGGATAGCGGGGGCTCTCTGGATACGCAGTATTTT.

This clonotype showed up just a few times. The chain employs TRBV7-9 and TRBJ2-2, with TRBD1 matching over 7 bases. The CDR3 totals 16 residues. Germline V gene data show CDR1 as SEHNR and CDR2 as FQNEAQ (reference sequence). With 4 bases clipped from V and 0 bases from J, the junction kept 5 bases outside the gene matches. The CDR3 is CASSSRDSPNTGELFF. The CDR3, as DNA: TGTGCCAGCAGCTCCAGGGACAGTCCGAACACCGGGGAGCTGTTTTTT.

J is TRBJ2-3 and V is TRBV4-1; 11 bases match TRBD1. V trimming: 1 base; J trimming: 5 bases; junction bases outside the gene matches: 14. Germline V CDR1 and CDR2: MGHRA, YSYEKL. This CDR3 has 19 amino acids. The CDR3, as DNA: TGCGCCAGCAGCCAAGTGGAAGTTCCCGGGACAGGGGGTAGAGATACGCAGTATTTT. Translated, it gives CASSQVEVPGTGGRDTQYF.

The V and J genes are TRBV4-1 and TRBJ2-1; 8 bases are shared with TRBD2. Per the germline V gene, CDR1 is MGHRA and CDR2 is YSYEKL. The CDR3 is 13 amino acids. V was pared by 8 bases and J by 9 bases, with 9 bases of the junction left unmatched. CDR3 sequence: CASSLGGGTEQFF. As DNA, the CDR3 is TGCGCCAGCTCCCTCGGCGGGGGGACTGAGCAGTTCTTC.

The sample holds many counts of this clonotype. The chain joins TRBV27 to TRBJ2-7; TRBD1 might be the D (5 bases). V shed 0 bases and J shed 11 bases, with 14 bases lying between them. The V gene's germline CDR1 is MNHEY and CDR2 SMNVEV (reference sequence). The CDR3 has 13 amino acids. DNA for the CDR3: TGTGCCAGCAGTTTATCCGACAGACGAGCGAAGTACTTC. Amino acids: CASSLSDRRAKYF.

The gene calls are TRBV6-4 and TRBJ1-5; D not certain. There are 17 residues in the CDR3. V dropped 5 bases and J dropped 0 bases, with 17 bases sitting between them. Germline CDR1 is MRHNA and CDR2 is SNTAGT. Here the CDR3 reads CASSNVVAESSNQPQHF. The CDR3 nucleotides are TGTGCCAGCAGTAACGTGGTGGCCGAGAGTAGCAATCAGCCCCAGCATTTT.

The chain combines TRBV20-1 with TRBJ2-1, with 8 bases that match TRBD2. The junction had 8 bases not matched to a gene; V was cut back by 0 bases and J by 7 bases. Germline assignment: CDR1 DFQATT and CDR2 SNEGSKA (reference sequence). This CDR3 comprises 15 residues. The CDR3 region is CSARDTGLDSNEQFF. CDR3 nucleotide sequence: TGCAGTGCTAGAGATACGGGACTAGATTCTAATGAGCAGTTCTTC.

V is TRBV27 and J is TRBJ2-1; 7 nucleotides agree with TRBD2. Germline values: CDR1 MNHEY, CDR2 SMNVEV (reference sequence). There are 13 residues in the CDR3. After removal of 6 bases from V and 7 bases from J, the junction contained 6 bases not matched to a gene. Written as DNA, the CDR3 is TGTGCCAGCAGAGGTTTGGGGGGGAATGAGCAGTTCTTC. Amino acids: CASRGLGGNEQFF.

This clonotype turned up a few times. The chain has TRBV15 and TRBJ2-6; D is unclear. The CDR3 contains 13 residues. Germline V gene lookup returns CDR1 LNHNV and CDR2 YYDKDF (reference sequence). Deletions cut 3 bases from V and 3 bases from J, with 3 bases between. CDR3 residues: CATSSRGANVLTF. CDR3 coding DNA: TGTGCCACCAGCAGCCGTGGGGCCAACGTCCTGACTTTC.

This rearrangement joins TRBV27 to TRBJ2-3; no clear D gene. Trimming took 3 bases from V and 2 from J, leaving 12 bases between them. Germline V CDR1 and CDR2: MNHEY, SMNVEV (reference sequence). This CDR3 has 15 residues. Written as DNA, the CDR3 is TGTGCCAGCAGTTTGGTACTGTCGTACACAGATACGCAGTATTTT. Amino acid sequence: CASSLVLSYTDTQYF.

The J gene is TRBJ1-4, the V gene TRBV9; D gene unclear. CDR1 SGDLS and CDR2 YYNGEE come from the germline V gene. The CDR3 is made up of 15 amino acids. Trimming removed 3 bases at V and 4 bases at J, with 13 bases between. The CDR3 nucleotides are TGTGCCAGCAGCGCTGGACTGTATATTAATGAAAAACTGTTTTTT. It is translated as CASSAGLYINEKLFF.

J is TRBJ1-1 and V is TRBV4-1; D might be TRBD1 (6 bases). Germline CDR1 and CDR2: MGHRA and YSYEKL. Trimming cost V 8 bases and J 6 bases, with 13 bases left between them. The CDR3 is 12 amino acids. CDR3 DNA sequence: TGCGCCAGCGGCCGGGGGCCCTCTGAAGCTTTCTTT. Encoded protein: CASGRGPSEAFF.

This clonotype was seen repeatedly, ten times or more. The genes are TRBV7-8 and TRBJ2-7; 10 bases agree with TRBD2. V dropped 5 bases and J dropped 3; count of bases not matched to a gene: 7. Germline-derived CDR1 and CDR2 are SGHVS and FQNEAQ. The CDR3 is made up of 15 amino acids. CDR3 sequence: CASSDPRLAGYEQYF. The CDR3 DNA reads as TGTGCCAGCAGCGATCCCCGACTAGCGGGCTACGAGCAGTACTTC.

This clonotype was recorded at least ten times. The CDR3 loop reads CASSRGQRTEAFF. The CDR3 nucleotides are TGTGCCAGCAGCCGGGGACAGAGGACTGAAGCTTTCTTT. This chain links TRBV7-9 with TRBJ1-1; 7 bases are a match to TRBD1. The germline V gene encodes CDR1 SEHNR and CDR2 FQNEAQ (reference sequence). V shed 5 bases, J shed 5 bases, and the junction held 5 bases outside the gene matches. The CDR3 has 13 amino acids.

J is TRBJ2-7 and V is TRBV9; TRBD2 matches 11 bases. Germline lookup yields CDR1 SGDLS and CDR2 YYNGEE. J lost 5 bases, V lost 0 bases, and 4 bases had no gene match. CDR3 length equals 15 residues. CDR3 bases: TGTGCCAGCAGCGTAGCACTAGCGGGAGTCAACGAGCAGTACTTC. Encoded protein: CASSVALAGVNEQYF.

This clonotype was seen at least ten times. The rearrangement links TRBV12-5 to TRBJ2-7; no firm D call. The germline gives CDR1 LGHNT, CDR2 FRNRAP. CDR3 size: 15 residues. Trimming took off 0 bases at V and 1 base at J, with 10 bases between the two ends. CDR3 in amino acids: CASGLVVAASYEQYF. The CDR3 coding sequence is TGTGCTAGTGGTTTGGTAGTCGCAGCGTCCTACGAGCAGTACTTC.

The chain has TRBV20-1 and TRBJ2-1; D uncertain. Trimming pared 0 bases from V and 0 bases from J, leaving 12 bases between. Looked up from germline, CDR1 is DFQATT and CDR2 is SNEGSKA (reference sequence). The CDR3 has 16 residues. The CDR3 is CSARDHEELSYNEQFF. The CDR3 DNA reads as TGCAGTGCTAGAGATCATGAGGAACTCTCCTACAATGAGCAGTTCTTC.

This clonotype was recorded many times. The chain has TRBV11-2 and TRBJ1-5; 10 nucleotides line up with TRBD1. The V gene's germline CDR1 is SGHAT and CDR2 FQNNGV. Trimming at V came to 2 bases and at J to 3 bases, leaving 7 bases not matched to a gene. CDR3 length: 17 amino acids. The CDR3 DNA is TGTGCCAGCAGCTTACGGGGGGGACAGGGGAACAATCAGCCCCAGCATTTT. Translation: CASSLRGGQGNNQPQHF.

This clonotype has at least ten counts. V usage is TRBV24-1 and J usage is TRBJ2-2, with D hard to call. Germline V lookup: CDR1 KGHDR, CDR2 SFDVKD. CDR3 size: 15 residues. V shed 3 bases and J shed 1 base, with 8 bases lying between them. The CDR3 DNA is TGTGCCACCAGTGATGTCACAGAGAACACCGGGGAGCTGTTTTTT. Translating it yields CATSDVTENTGELFF.

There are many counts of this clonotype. The CDR3 bases are TGTGCCAGCAGCTTAGTGCCCACGGCTGGAAACACCATATATTTT. The encoded protein is CASSLVPTAGNTIYF. The J gene is TRBJ1-3, the V gene TRBV7-9; D not resolved. Germline V gene lookup returns CDR1 SEHNR and CDR2 FQNEAQ (reference sequence). The germline V and J ends were trimmed by 1 base and 2 bases, with 9 bases remaining between them. This CDR3 region has 15 residues.

Here the CDR3 DNA reads TGTGCCAGCAGCCAAGTCCAGGGGAGGGATACGCAGTATTTT. Translated: CASSQVQGRDTQYF. This chain uses TRBV14 with TRBJ2-3; D possibly uses TRBD1 or TRBD2 (6 bases each). The germline V and J ends were trimmed by 1 base and 6 bases, with 11 bases remaining between them. In germline, CDR1 is SGHDN, CDR2 FVKESK. This CDR3 region has 14 residues. Full variable domain (missing parts from reference TRBV14 and TRBJ2-3): EAGVTQFPSHSVIEKGQTVTLRCDPISGHDNLYWYRRVMGKEIKFLLHFVKESKQDESGMPNNRFLAERTGGTYSTLKVQPAELEDSGVYFCASSQVQGRDTQYFGPGTRLTVL.

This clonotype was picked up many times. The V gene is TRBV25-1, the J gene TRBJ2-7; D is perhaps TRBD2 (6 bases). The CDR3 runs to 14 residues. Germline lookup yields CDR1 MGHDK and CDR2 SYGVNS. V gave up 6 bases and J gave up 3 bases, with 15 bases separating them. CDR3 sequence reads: CASSDLGLSYEQYF. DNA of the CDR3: TGTGCCAGCAGCGATTTGGGACTGAGCTACGAGCAGTACTTC.

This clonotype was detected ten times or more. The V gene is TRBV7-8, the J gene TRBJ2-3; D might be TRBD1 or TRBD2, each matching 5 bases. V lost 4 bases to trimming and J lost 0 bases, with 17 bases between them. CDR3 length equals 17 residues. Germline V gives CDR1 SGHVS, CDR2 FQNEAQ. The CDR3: CASSSPGRRTSTDTQYF. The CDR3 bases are TGTGCCAGCAGCTCCCCGGGACGGAGAACTAGCACAGATACGCAGTATTTT.